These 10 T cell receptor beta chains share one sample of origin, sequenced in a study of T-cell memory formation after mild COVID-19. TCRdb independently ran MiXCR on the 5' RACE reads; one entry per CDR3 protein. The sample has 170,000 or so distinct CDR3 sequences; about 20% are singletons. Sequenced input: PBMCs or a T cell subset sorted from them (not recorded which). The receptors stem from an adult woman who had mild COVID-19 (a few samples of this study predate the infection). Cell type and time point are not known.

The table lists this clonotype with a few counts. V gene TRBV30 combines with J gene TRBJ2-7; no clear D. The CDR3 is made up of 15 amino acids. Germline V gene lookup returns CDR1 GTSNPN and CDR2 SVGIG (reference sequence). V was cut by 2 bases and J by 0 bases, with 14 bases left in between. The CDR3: CAWSTSSASSYEQYF. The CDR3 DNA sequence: TGTGCCTGGAGTACGTCGAGCGCAAGCTCCTACGAGCAGTACTTC.

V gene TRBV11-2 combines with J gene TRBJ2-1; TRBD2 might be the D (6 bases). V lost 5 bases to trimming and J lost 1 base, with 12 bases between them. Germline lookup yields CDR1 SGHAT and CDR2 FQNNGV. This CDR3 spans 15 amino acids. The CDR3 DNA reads TGTGCCAGCAGCCCCGGCGGGACGTCCTACAATGAGCAGTTCTTC. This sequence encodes CASSPGGTSYNEQFF.

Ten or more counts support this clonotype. The CDR3 sequence is CATSRDVLLAGVWDEQFF. CDR3 DNA: TGTGCCACCAGCAGAGATGTCCTTCTAGCGGGAGTTTGGGATGAGCAGTTCTTC. The V call is TRBV15, the J call TRBJ2-1, with 10 bases identical to TRBD2. CDR1 is LNHNV, CDR2 YYDKDF, per germline (reference sequence). V was pared by 0 bases and J by 8 bases, with 13 bases of the junction left unmatched. The CDR3 has 18 amino acids.

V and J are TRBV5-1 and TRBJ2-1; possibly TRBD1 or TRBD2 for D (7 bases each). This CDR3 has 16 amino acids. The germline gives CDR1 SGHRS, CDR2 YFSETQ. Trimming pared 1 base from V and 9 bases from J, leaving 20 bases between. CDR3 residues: CASSLTGDYLVGEQFF. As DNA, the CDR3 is TGCGCCAGCAGCTTGACAGGGGACTATCTTGTGGGTGAGCAGTTCTTC.

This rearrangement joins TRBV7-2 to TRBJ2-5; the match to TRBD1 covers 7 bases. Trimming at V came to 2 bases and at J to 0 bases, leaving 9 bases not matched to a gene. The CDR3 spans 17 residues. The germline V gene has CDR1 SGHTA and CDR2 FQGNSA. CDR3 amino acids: CASSLRRKQGNQETQYF. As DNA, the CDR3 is TGTGCCAGCAGCTTACGCCGAAAACAGGGGAACCAAGAGACCCAGTACTTC.

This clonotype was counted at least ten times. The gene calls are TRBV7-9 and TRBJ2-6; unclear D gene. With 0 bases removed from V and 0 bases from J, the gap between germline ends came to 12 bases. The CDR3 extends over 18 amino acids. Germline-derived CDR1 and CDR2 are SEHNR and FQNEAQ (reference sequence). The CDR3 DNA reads TGTGCCAGCAGCTTAGCCCAGATTTATTTCTCTGGGGCCAACGTCCTGACTTTC. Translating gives CASSLAQIYFSGANVLTF.

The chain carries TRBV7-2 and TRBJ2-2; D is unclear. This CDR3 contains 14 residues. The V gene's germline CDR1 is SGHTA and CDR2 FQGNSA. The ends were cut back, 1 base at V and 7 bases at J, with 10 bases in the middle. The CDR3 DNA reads TGTGCCAGCAGCTTAGGGATTGCATTCGGGGAGCTGTTTTTT. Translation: CASSLGIAFGELFF.

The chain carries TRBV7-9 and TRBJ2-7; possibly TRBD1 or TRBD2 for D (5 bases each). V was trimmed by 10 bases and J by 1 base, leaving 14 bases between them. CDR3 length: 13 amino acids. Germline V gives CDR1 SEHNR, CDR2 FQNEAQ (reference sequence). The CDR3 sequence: CATPGTGSYEQYF. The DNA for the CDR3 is TGTGCCACTCCAGGGACCGGATCCTACGAGCAGTACTTC.

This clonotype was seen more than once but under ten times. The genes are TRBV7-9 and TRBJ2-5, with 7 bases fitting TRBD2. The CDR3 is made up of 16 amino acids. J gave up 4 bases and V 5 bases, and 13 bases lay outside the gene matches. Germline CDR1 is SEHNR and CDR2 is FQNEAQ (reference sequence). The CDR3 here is CASSPARGIVGETQYF. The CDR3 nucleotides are TGTGCCAGCAGCCCGGCGCGGGGGATTGTGGGAGAGACCCAGTACTTC.

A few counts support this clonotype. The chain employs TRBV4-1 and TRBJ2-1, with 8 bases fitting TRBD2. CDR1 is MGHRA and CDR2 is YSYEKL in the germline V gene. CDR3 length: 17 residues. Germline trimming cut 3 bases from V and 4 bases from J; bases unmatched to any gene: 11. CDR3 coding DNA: TGCGCCAGCAGCCACTCACGGGAGGGAAAAGGATACAATGAGCAGTTCTTC. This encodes CASSHSREGKGYNEQFF.